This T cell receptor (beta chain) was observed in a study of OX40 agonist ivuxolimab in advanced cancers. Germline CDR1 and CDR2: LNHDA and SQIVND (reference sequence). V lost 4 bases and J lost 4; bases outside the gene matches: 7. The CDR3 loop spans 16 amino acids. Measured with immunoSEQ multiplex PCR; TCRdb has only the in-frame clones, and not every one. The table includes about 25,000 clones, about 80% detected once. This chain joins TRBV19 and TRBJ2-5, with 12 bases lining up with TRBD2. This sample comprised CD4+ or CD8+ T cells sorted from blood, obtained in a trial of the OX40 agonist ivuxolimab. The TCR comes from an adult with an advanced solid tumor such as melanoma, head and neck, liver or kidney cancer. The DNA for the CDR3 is TGTGCCAGTAGTACCCGGACTAGCGGGATCACAGAGACCCAGTACTTC. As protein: CASSTRTSGITETQYF.